These T cell receptor beta chains were read from a single sample in a study of monozygotic twins with inflammatory bowel disease. Following a re-call of the 5' RACE reads, TCRdb has one entry per CDR3 protein and lacks DNA. This sample carries some 330,000 distinct CDR3 sequences, with about 5% going to the ten biggest clones. Sequenced input: blood. All receptors derive from a human donor with ulcerative colitis or Crohn's disease, or a healthy co-twin of an affected twin (not recorded which). Both conserved end residues are part of each CDR3. Fields, in order: V gene, J gene, CDR3 protein.

TRBV7-6	TRBJ2-7	CASSLTQGPYSEQYF
TRBV7-2	TRBJ1-4	CASSRGGTTNEKLFF
TRBV28	TRBJ2-3	CASSFHPTHSSGGRDTQYF
TRBV27	TRBJ1-5	CASRGGRIQPQHF
TRBV20-1	TRBJ2-7	CSARYAGRSYEQYF
TRBV10-3	TRBJ2-7	CAISSGVEQYF
TRBV12-3/TRBV12-4	TRBJ1-2	CASRTSGTGNYGYTF
TRBV6-1	TRBJ2-3	CASGRVSVSTDTQYF
TRBV5-4	TRBJ2-1	CASSLGGGKEQFF
TRBV12-3/TRBV12-4	TRBJ1-3	CASSLSRLSGNTIYF
TRBV10-3	TRBJ2-2	CAISVSQVGGELFF
TRBV7-2	TRBJ1-6	CASSLDHTSGNSPLHF
TRBV25-1	TRBJ1-3	CASQVKDTGNTIYF
TRBV18	TRBJ1-1	CASSVGLGDTEAFF
TRBV21-1	TRBJ2-2	CASSKRPGGDTGELFF
TRBV3-1	TRBJ1-6	CASSYTGQMYNSPLHF
TRBV7-2	TRBJ1-5	CASSLNPRVQSQHF
TRBV7-9	TRBJ1-2	CASSLADGDGGYTF
TRBV12-3/TRBV12-4	TRBJ2-7	CASSLWGRGSYEQYF
TRBV6-2/TRBV6-3	TRBJ2-7	CASSATTTGIYEQYF
TRBV4-3	TRBJ2-2	CASSLSFDTGELFF
TRBV5-1	TRBJ1-2	CASSLARDRRTNYGYTF
TRBV5-5	TRBJ2-1	CASSLGGKLQFF
TRBV20-1	TRBJ2-2	CSARPTPETGELFF
TRBV10-3	TRBJ2-5	CAIRPALAGGYQETQYF
TRBV18	TRBJ1-2	CASSPPTMGQPNYGYTF
TRBV18	TRBJ1-5	CASSVTEDQPQHF